Listed below are T cell receptor beta chains from one sample, sequenced in a study of blood T cell repertoires in COVID-19. Clones were sequenced by immunoSEQ multiplex PCR, and TCRdb holds only the in-frame ones, with some missing. Of some 94,000 clones in the sample, roughly nine tenths are singletons; the top ten hold 15% to 20%. The source material was peripheral blood. These receptors were collected from a woman aged 60-70 years with COVID-19, enrolled during active disease. Each CDR3 is given with its conserved first and last residue. D genes are given only for firm matches. Clone size appears in some rows only: once, few, many, or a class for an expanded clone.

V gene: TRBV5-1; clone size: -; J gene: TRBJ2-1; CDR3 length: 12; D gene: -; CDR3 DNA: TGCGCCAGCAGCCCACAGGGTAATGAGCAGTTCTTC; CDR3 protein: CASSPQGNEQFF
V gene: TRBV2; clone size: -; J gene: TRBJ1-2; CDR3 length: 12; D gene: TRBD1; CDR3 DNA: TGTGCCAGCAGAGGACAGGGTGATGGCTACACCTTC; CDR3 protein: CASRGQGDGYTF
V gene: TRBV6-5; clone size: -; J gene: TRBJ2-7; CDR3 length: 14; D gene: TRBD2; CDR3 DNA: TGTGCCAGCAGGGCCGGGACTAGCGTCTACGAGCAGTACTTC; CDR3 protein: CASRAGTSVYEQYF
V gene: TRBV4-3; clone size: once; J gene: TRBJ1-2; CDR3 length: 15; D gene: -; CDR3 DNA: TGCGCCAGCAGCCAAGGTCTGGGGGCGATAGATGGCTACACCTTC; CDR3 protein: CASSQGLGAIDGYTF
V gene: TRBV5-1; clone size: -; J gene: TRBJ1-4; CDR3 length: 14; D gene: TRBD1; CDR3 DNA: TGCGCCAGCAGCCCAGGGACAGGGGCTGAAAAACTGTTTTTT; CDR3 protein: CASSPGTGAEKLFF
V gene: TRBV5-1; clone size: -; J gene: TRBJ2-7; CDR3 length: 16; D gene: TRBD2; CDR3 DNA: TGCGCCAGCAGTCCAATAATGAGCGGGGGCTCCTACGAGCAGTACTTC; CDR3 protein: CASSPIMSGGSYEQYF
V gene: TRBV29-1; clone size: few; J gene: TRBJ1-1; CDR3 length: 15; D gene: -; CDR3 DNA: TGCAGCGTTGTTGGCAGGGCGCGGAGTAACACTGAAGCTTTCTTT; CDR3 protein: CSVVGRARSNTEAFF
V gene: TRBV9; clone size: -; J gene: TRBJ2-2; CDR3 length: 15; D gene: -; CDR3 DNA: TGTGCCAGCAGCGTAGCGGGACAATTCGACGGGGAGCTGTTTTTT; CDR3 protein: CASSVAGQFDGELFF
V gene: TRBV6-5; clone size: -; J gene: TRBJ1-2; CDR3 length: 14; D gene: TRBD1; CDR3 DNA: TGTGCCAGCAGAGCTACGGACAGGGGATATGGCTACACCTTC; CDR3 protein: CASRATDRGYGYTF
V gene: TRBV6-6; clone size: once; J gene: TRBJ1-2; CDR3 length: 13; D gene: -; CDR3 DNA: TGTGCCAGCAGATCTCAGGGGAACTATGGCTACACCTTC; CDR3 protein: CASRSQGNYGYTF
V gene: TRBV12-3/TRBV12-4; clone size: once; J gene: TRBJ1-1; CDR3 length: 13; D gene: -; CDR3 DNA: TGTGCCAGCAGTTCTACGGTAATAACTGAAGCTTTCTTT; CDR3 protein: CASSSTVITEAFF
V gene: TRBV7-3; clone size: -; J gene: TRBJ1-1; CDR3 length: 14; D gene: -; CDR3 DNA: TGTGCCAGCAGCGCCGGGGTAAGTGGGACTGAAGCTTTCTTT; CDR3 protein: CASSAGVSGTEAFF
V gene: TRBV24-1; clone size: -; J gene: TRBJ2-3; CDR3 length: 15; D gene: -; CDR3 DNA: TGTGCCACCAGTGATTCTCGGGAAGGAATAGCGTCGCAGTATTTT; CDR3 protein: CATSDSREGIASQYF
V gene: TRBV4-1; clone size: few; J gene: TRBJ2-2; CDR3 length: 15; D gene: TRBD1; CDR3 DNA: TGCGCCAGCAGCCGAGGACAGGGGGAGGTCGGGGAGCTGTTTTTT; CDR3 protein: CASSRGQGEVGELFF
V gene: TRBV5-1; clone size: -; J gene: TRBJ2-2; CDR3 length: 13; D gene: -; CDR3 DNA: TGCGCCAGCACCCTGACAGAGATGGGGGAGCTGTTTTTT; CDR3 protein: CASTLTEMGELFF
V gene: TRBV30; clone size: -; J gene: TRBJ1-2; CDR3 length: 13; D gene: TRBD1; CDR3 DNA: TGTGCCTGGGACGACAGGGCTAACTATGGCTACACCTTC; CDR3 protein: CAWDDRANYGYTF
V gene: TRBV14; clone size: -; J gene: TRBJ1-1; CDR3 length: 12; D gene: -; CDR3 DNA: TGTGCCAGCAGCCATGAGGGAACTGAAGCTTTCTTT; CDR3 protein: CASSHEGTEAFF
V gene: TRBV19; clone size: -; J gene: TRBJ2-5; CDR3 length: 15; D gene: TRBD2; CDR3 DNA: TGTGCCAGTAGTAGAGCGGGGGCGAGCGTGGAGACCCAGTACTTC; CDR3 protein: CASSRAGASVETQYF
V gene: TRBV6-6; clone size: once; J gene: TRBJ2-1; CDR3 length: 15; D gene: TRBD2; CDR3 DNA: TGTGCCAGCAGTTACTCGACTAGCGGGGTGAATGAGCAGTTCTTC; CDR3 protein: CASSYSTSGVNEQFF
V gene: TRBV12-3/TRBV12-4; clone size: few; J gene: TRBJ1-2; CDR3 length: 13; D gene: -; CDR3 DNA: TGTGCCAGCAGCCAATTACAGGGACGGGGCTACACCTTC; CDR3 protein: CASSQLQGRGYTF
V gene: TRBV6-5; clone size: -; J gene: TRBJ1-1; CDR3 length: 14; D gene: TRBD1; CDR3 DNA: TGTGCCAGCAGCCCAGGACAGGGGTACACTGAAGCTTTCTTT; CDR3 protein: CASSPGQGYTEAFF
V gene: TRBV18; clone size: -; J gene: TRBJ2-7; CDR3 length: 16; D gene: -; CDR3 DNA: TGTGCCAGCTCGTTGACCACACAGGGCGCGATCTACGAGCAGTACTTC; CDR3 protein: CASSLTTQGAIYEQYF
V gene: TRBV10-2; clone size: -; J gene: TRBJ1-5; CDR3 length: 16; D gene: -; CDR3 DNA: TGCGCCAGCAGACCCCGCGTCCGGGATAGCAATCAGCCCCAGCATTTT; CDR3 protein: CASRPRVRDSNQPQHF
V gene: TRBV7-2; clone size: few; J gene: TRBJ2-2; CDR3 length: 15; D gene: TRBD1; CDR3 DNA: TGTGCCAGCAGCCCACAGGGGGCGAACACCGGGGAGCTGTTTTTT; CDR3 protein: CASSPQGANTGELFF
V gene: TRBV3-1/TRBV3-2; clone size: -; J gene: TRBJ1-2; CDR3 length: 15; D gene: TRBD1; CDR3 DNA: TGTGCCAGCAGCCAGGGACAGGGCAAAAACTATGGCTACACCTTC; CDR3 protein: CASSQGQGKNYGYTF
V gene: TRBV19; clone size: once; J gene: TRBJ1-5; CDR3 length: 14; D gene: -; CDR3 DNA: TGTGCCAGTAGTATTCGGGGGGGCAATCAGCCCCAGCATTTT; CDR3 protein: CASSIRGGNQPQHF
V gene: TRBV19; clone size: -; J gene: TRBJ2-1; CDR3 length: 15; D gene: -; CDR3 DNA: TGTGCCAGTAGGCCCGGGGGGGACAGTGACAATGAGCAGTTCTTC; CDR3 protein: CASRPGGDSDNEQFF
V gene: TRBV6-5; clone size: -; J gene: TRBJ1-1; CDR3 length: 14; D gene: TRBD1; CDR3 DNA: TGTGCCAGCAGTTTGCAGGGGGCTGGTACTGAAGCTTTCTTT; CDR3 protein: CASSLQGAGTEAFF
V gene: TRBV15; clone size: -; J gene: TRBJ1-3; CDR3 length: 16; D gene: -; CDR3 DNA: TGTGCCACCAGCAGCGACGCCGGGGGCTCTGGAAACACCATATATTTT; CDR3 protein: CATSSDAGGSGNTIYF
V gene: TRBV11-2; clone size: few; J gene: TRBJ2-7; CDR3 length: 13; D gene: TRBD1; CDR3 DNA: TGTGCCACCACACGTGGGACAGTCTACGAGCAGTACTTC; CDR3 protein: CATTRGTVYEQYF
V gene: TRBV19; clone size: -; J gene: TRBJ1-5; CDR3 length: 15; D gene: TRBD1; CDR3 DNA: TGTGCCAGTAGTATAGCCGGGACAGGGAATCAGCCCCAGCATTTT; CDR3 protein: CASSIAGTGNQPQHF
V gene: TRBV18; clone size: -; J gene: TRBJ1-5; CDR3 length: 15; D gene: -; CDR3 DNA: TGTGCCAGCTCGCCGGGTTTTAATAGCAATCAGCCCCAGCATTTT; CDR3 protein: CASSPGFNSNQPQHF
V gene: TRBV9; clone size: -; J gene: TRBJ2-3; CDR3 length: 15; D gene: -; CDR3 DNA: TGTGCCAGCAGCCTCGGGGATCTAGCCCCAGATACGCAGTATTTT; CDR3 protein: CASSLGDLAPDTQYF
V gene: TRBV5-8; clone size: -; J gene: TRBJ2-1; CDR3 length: 13; D gene: -; CDR3 DNA: TGTGCCAGCAGCTTGGTTGGGGGGGCCGGCAAATTCTTC; CDR3 protein: CASSLVGGAGKFF